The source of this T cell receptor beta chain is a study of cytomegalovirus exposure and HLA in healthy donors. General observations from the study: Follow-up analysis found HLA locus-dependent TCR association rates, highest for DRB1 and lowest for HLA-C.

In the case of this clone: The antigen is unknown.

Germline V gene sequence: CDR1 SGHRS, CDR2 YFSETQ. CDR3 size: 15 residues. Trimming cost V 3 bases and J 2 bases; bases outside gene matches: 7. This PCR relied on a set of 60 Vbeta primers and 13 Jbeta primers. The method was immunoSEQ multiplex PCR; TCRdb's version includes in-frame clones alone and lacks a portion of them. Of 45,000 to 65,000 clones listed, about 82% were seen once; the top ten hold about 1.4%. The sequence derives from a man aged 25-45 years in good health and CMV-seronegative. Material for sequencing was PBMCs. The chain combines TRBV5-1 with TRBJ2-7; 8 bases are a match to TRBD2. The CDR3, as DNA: TGCGCCAGCAGCTCACAAGCGGGGGTAACCTACGAGCAGTACTTC. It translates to CASSSQAGVTYEQYF.